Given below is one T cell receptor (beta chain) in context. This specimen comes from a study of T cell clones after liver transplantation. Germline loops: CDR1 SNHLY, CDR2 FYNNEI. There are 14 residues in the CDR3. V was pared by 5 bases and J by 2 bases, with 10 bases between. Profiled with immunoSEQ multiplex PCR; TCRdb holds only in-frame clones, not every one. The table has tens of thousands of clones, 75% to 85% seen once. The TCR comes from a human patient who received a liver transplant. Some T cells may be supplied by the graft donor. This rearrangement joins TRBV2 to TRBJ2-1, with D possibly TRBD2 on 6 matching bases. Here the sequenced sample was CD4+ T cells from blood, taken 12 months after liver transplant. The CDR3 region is CASSSGPAYNEQFF. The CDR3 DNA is TGTGCCAGCAGTAGCGGGCCTGCCTACAATGAGCAGTTCTTC.